These T cell receptor beta chains were read from a single sample in a study of T cell responses to AZD1222 COVID-19 vaccine. Only in-frame clones appear in the TCRdb table, and some are missing; sequencing was by immunoSEQ multiplex PCR. The sample lists approximately 190,000 clones; about 90% were seen once. The input for sequencing was peripheral blood, taken on day 0 of MenACWY control vaccination. These TCRs come from an adult in good health. Each CDR3 is given with its conserved first and last residue. The order of the fields is clone size, V gene, J gene, CDR3 protein. Clone size is not always given. Where it is, it says once, few, many or a class for expanded clones.

-	TRBV27	TRBJ2-2	CASSLYMRGANTGELFF
few	TRBV6-5	TRBJ2-1	CASSSATGGLNEQFF
-	TRBV5-8	TRBJ2-1	CASSSGLARYNEQFF
-	TRBV2	TRBJ2-3	CASSEGATGTDTQYF
-	TRBV3-1/TRBV3-2	TRBJ1-1	CASSVPGTEAFF
-	TRBV10-3	TRBJ2-1	CAISGSETSGGAQSSYNEQFF
-	TRBV4-1	TRBJ2-7	CASSQVGVHEQYF
-	TRBV28	TRBJ1-1	CASINGGGLTEAFF
-	TRBV30	TRBJ1-1	CAWSQALNTEAFF
-	TRBV6-1	TRBJ2-2	CASSEARGANTGELFF
-	TRBV2	TRBJ2-7	CASRMQGLMSYEQYF
-	TRBV30	TRBJ2-1	CAWSVGYNEQFF
-	TRBV7-9	TRBJ2-1	CASSIPPSGSYNEQFF
-	TRBV7-2	TRBJ2-1	CASSFRSGRAREQFF
-	TRBV18	TRBJ1-2	CASSPPDGGAYGYTF
once	TRBV6-1	TRBJ1-5	CASSEGSGQPQHF
-	TRBV7-9	TRBJ2-3	CASSLGDSSTDTQYF
-	TRBV9	TRBJ1-3	CASSVVQGFSGNTIYF
-	TRBV10-3	TRBJ2-2	CAISESRGTLNTGELFF
-	TRBV7-8	TRBJ2-7	CASSRSPDVFSSYEQYF
-	TRBV7-2	TRBJ1-2	CASSRIPTGQGNTF
-	TRBV4-3	TRBJ2-1	CASSQDSPKEQFF
-	TRBV30	TRBJ1-2	CAWTREVYGYTF
-	TRBV19	TRBJ2-7	CASSIGYAGLIYEQYF
once	TRBV19	TRBJ1-2	CASSTPSGGVSGYTF
-	TRBV6-5	TRBJ2-3	CASLGGLTDTQYF
-	TRBV15	TRBJ1-2	CATSTRTGRSNYGYTF
-	TRBV19	TRBJ1-1	CASRDGQSKVITFF
-	TRBV5-1	TRBJ2-2	CASSLAGVRDTGELFF
-	TRBV6-5	TRBJ1-6	CASSQADSPLHF
-	TRBV6-5	TRBJ2-7	CASRSRQAYEQYF
-	TRBV9	TRBJ1-1	CASSAGQGAAEAFF
once	TRBV18	TRBJ1-1	CASSPRNYNTEAFF
-	TRBV7-9	TRBJ2-3	CASSLQRMGVGVPDTQYF
-	TRBV12-3/TRBV12-4	TRBJ2-7	CASSSTRTEQYF
-	TRBV6-5	TRBJ2-7	CASRGTRSSYEQYF
-	TRBV12-3/TRBV12-4	TRBJ1-4	CASSWGQSEKLFF
-	TRBV6-6	TRBJ1-3	CASSYGRTGSRNTIYF
-	TRBV7-8	TRBJ1-1	CASSLGSGNTEAFF
once	TRBV7-2	TRBJ1-5	CASSQDGINQPQHF
-	TRBV20-1	TRBJ2-7	CSASRQGVDEQYF
-	TRBV19	TRBJ2-7	CASSIAGNSYEQYF
-	TRBV5-8	TRBJ1-5	CASSQGQDSLNNQPQHF
-	TRBV6-1	TRBJ2-1	CASSDPDRSNEQFF
-	TRBV9	TRBJ2-5	CASSVDRGAFQETQYF
-	TRBV7-9	TRBJ2-3	CASSQRQGTLPDTQYF
-	TRBV28	TRBJ1-1	CASRGGGRKTEAFF
-	TRBV30	TRBJ1-5	CAWSVLQGSQPQHF
-	TRBV6-6	TRBJ1-1	CASSYSARNTEAFF
once	TRBV5-6	TRBJ2-5	CASSLGGGETQYF